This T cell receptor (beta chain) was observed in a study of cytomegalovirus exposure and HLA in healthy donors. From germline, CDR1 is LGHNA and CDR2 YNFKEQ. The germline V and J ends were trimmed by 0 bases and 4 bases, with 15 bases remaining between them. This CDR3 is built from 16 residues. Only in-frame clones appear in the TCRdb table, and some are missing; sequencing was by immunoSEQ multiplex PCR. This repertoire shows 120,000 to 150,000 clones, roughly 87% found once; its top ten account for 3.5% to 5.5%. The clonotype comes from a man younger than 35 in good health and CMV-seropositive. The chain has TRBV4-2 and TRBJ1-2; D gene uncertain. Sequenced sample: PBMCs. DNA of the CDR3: TGTGCCAGCAGCCAAGATTCAACGGGTTCTCGCTATGGCTACACCTTC. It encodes CASSQDSTGSRYGYTF.